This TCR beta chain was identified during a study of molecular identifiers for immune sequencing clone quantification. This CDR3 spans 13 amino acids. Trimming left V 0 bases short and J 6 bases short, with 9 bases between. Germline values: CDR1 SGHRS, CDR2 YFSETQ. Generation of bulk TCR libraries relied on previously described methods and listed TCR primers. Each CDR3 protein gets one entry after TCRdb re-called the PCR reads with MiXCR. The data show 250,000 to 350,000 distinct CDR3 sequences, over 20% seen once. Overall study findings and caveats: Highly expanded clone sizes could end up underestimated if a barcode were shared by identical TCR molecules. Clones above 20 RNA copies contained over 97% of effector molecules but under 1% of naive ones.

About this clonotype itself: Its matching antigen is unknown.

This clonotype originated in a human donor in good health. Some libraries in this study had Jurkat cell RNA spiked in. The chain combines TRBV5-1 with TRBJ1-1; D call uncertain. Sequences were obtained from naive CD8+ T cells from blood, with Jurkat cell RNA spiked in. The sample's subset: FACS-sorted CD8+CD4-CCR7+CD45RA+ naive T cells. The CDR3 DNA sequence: TGCGCCAGCAGCTTGGAGGTGGAATCTGAAGCTTTCTTT. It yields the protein CASSLEVESEAFF.